The 8 T cell receptor beta chains in this list originate from one sample, sequenced in a study of Ad26.COV2.S vaccination and SARS-CoV-2 variants. Assay: immunoSEQ multiplex PCR; the TCRdb copy retains only in-frame clones and omits some. This repertoire shows approximately 300,000 clones, approximately 86% found once; its top ten account for 2.1%. The treatment is: around 19 received Ad26.COV2.S at low or high dose, single or two shots; about 5 received placebo; per-sample allocation not given. After the first vaccine or placebo injection, samples were drawn on day 63. This material consisted of peripheral blood, taken in a trial of Ad26.COV2.S vaccine versus placebo. All receptors derive from a person aged 18-65 years who received the Ad26.COV2.S COVID-19 vaccine or a placebo.

The chain links TRBV3-1 (or the pseudogene TRBV3-2) to TRBJ1-4; 10 positions match TRBD1. The germline gives CDR1 LGHDT, CDR2 YNNKEL (reference sequence). This CDR3 region has 16 residues. V lost 1 base, J lost 6 bases, and 5 bases stayed unmatched. CDR3 residues: CASSQGGGTGDEKLFF. As DNA, the CDR3 is TGTGCCAGCAGCCAAGGTGGAGGGACAGGGGATGAAAAACTGTTTTTT.

The rearrangement joins TRBV18 to TRBJ2-3; 7 bases are shared with TRBD1. Unmatched junction bases numbered 9, after V lost 6 bases and J lost 0 bases. In germline, CDR1 is KGHSH, CDR2 LQKENI. CDR3 length equals 16 residues. This CDR3 reads CASSPGTEPSTDTQYF. The CDR3 bases are TGTGCCAGCTCCCCAGGGACAGAGCCGAGCACAGATACGCAGTATTTT.

The sample holds a few counts of this clone. The rearrangement uses TRBV7-2 and TRBJ2-2, with D possibly matching TRBD1 (5 bases). V gave up 5 bases and J gave up 4 bases, with 17 bases separating them. Germline CDR1 and CDR2: SGHTA and FQGNSA. CDR3 size: 16 residues. The CDR3 sequence: CASSPLNRFGTGELFF. For the CDR3, the DNA is TGTGCCAGCAGCCCCCTGAACAGGTTCGGCACCGGGGAGCTGTTTTTT.

CDR3 region: CASSIKMNTEAFF. The CDR3 nucleotides are TGTGCCAGCAGCATTAAGATGAACACTGAAGCTTTCTTT. The rearrangement uses TRBV12-3 or TRBV12-4 and TRBJ1-1, with unresolved D. This CDR3 region has 13 residues. Trimming removed 6 bases at V and 0 bases at J, with 8 bases between.

The rearrangement joins TRBV3-1 (or the pseudogene TRBV3-2) to TRBJ2-7; D gene ambiguous. Deletions cut 0 bases from V and 6 bases from J, with 9 bases between. The CDR3 spans 13 residues. Per the germline V gene, CDR1 is LGHDT and CDR2 is YNNKEL (reference sequence). Here the CDR3 DNA reads TGTGCCAGCAGCCAAGACCTAGGTCTCGAGCAGTACTTC. Protein sequence: CASSQDLGLEQYF.

This sequence joins TRBV6-5 and TRBJ2-3, with D unresolved. The germline gives CDR1 MNHEY, CDR2 SVGAGI. Between the trimmed V and J ends, which lost 1 base and 0 bases, there was a span of 8 bases. The CDR3 runs 15 residues. The CDR3 DNA sequence: TGTGCCAGCAGTTACTTTGACGGTAGCACAGATACGCAGTATTTT. This translates into CASSYFDGSTDTQYF.

The chain joins TRBV12-5 to TRBJ2-5, with D unresolved. Per the germline V gene, CDR1 is LGHNT and CDR2 is FRNRAP. The CDR3 covers 14 residues. V dropped 1 base and J dropped 2 bases, with 8 bases sitting between them. CDR3 DNA sequence: TGTGCTAGTGGTTTGGCCTTGGGACAAGAGACCCAGTACTTC. Translated: CASGLALGQETQYF.

J is TRBJ2-6 and V is TRBV27; no clear D. Germline V lookup: CDR1 MNHEY, CDR2 SMNVEV (reference sequence). Trimming removed 4 bases from V and 1 base from J, with 8 bases in between. The CDR3 runs 15 residues. CDR3: CASSSTPSGANVLTF. CDR3 nucleotides: TGTGCCAGCAGTTCCACTCCTTCTGGGGCCAACGTCCTGACTTTC.